The entry that follows covers one TCR beta chain sequence. Some clones are missing from TCRdb's copy, which holds only in-frame ones; the method was immunoSEQ multiplex PCR. The sample consists of 50,000 to 75,000 clones, 85% to 90% of them appearing once. Looked up from germline, CDR1 is SGHTS and CDR2 is YDEGEE. The length of the CDR3 is 18 residues. Trimming at V came to 0 bases and at J to 3 bases, leaving 13 bases not matched to a gene. This entry belongs to a study of OX40 agonist ivuxolimab in advanced cancers. The gene calls are TRBV5-8 and TRBJ1-2; 8 bases line up with TRBD1. The origin of this receptor is an adult with an advanced solid tumor such as melanoma, head and neck, liver or kidney cancer. Sequencing was performed on CD4+ or CD8+ T cells sorted from blood, taken in a trial of the OX40 agonist ivuxolimab. Here the CDR3 reads CASSLVPLDRGPHYGYTF. CDR3 nucleotides: TGTGCCAGCAGCTTGGTCCCACTCGACAGGGGCCCCCACTATGGCTACACCTTC. Complete variable domain (other parts from reference TRBV5-8 and TRBJ1-2): EAGVTQSPTHLIKTRGQQATLRCSPISGHTSVYWYQQALGLGLQFLLWYDEGEERNRGNFPPRFSGRQFPNYSSELNVNALELEDSALYLCASSLVPLDRGPHYGYTFGSGTRLTVV.